Listed below are T cell receptor beta chains from one sample, sequenced in a study of shared clonotypes between healthy human individuals. Profiled with immunoSEQ multiplex PCR; TCRdb holds only in-frame clones, not every one. The sample carries 450,000 to 500,000 clones, 75% to 85% recorded once. The specimen was PBMCs. Receptors were obtained from a woman between 40 and 50 years old in good health. Some clones in this sample may be carry-over from other donors' samples. Each CDR3 is given with its conserved first and last residue. Each record gives: D gene, clone size, V gene, J gene, CDR3 protein, CDR3 DNA. A D gene is named only where the DNA matches it firmly. Where a row states a size, it is once, few, many or the class of an expanded clone; other rows omit it.

TRBD2	-	TRBV18	TRBJ2-2	CASSPPSGRAVGELFF	TGTGCCAGCTCACCACCCAGCGGGAGGGCCGTCGGGGAGCTGTTTTTT
-	-	TRBV6-6	TRBJ1-4	CASSYRRGGTNEKLFF	TGTGCCAGCAGTTACCGCCGGGGAGGAACTAATGAAAAACTGTTTTTT
-	-	TRBV7-8	TRBJ1-3	CASSPGYSGNTIYF	TGTGCCAGCAGCCCAGGGTACTCTGGAAACACCATATATTTT
TRBD2	once	TRBV7-2	TRBJ2-3	CASSLALAGSADTQYF	TGTGCCAGCAGCTTAGCTCTAGCGGGAAGCGCAGATACGCAGTATTTT
-	-	TRBV2	TRBJ1-2	CASSLEGEDYGYTF	TGTGCCAGCAGTTTGGAGGGGGAGGACTATGGCTACACCTTC
-	few	TRBV4-1	TRBJ2-3	CASSQDFWRGGTQYF	TGCGCCAGCAGCCAAGATTTCTGGCGAGGAGGGACGCAGTATTTT
-	-	TRBV2	TRBJ1-3	CASSDAEVSGNTIYF	TGTGCCAGCAGTGACGCAGAAGTCTCTGGAAACACCATATATTTT
-	-	TRBV28	TRBJ1-5	CASSWRLDQPQHF	TGTGCCAGCAGCTGGCGGTTGGATCAGCCCCAGCATTTT
TRBD1	-	TRBV5-6	TRBJ2-1	CASSLDEGATYNEQFF	TGTGCCAGCAGCTTGGATGAGGGGGCTACCTACAATGAGCAGTTCTTC
TRBD1	-	TRBV6-6	TRBJ2-7	CASSPYRGQSEQYF	TGTGCCAGCAGCCCCTACAGGGGGCAAAGTGAGCAGTACTTC
-	-	TRBV15	TRBJ1-1	CATSRDMSGRTEAFF	TGTGCCACCAGCAGAGATATGTCAGGGAGGACTGAAGCTTTCTTT
-	-	TRBV7-8	TRBJ2-3	CASRYLAGGFGADTQYF	TGTGCCAGCAGATATTTAGCAGGAGGGTTTGGTGCAGATACGCAGTATTTT
-	-	TRBV18	TRBJ2-3	CASSLNAPSTDTQYF	TGTGCCAGCTCACTCAATGCACCTTCCACAGATACGCAGTATTTT
-	-	TRBV4-1	TRBJ2-6	CASSHEDGSGANVLTF	TGCGCCAGCAGCCATGAGGACGGCTCTGGGGCCAACGTCCTGACTTTC
-	-	TRBV2	TRBJ1-2	CASSEWGRVGNYGYTF	TGTGCCAGCAGTGAATGGGGCAGGGTGGGGAACTATGGCTACACCTTC
TRBD1	-	TRBV28	TRBJ2-7	CASRPGQGESHEQYF	TGTGCCAGCAGGCCGGGACAGGGGGAGTCGCACGAGCAGTACTTC
TRBD1	-	TRBV29-1	TRBJ2-3	CSVGVLDRATDTQYF	TGCAGCGTTGGAGTATTGGACAGGGCCACAGATACGCAGTATTTT
-	-	TRBV4-1	TRBJ1-2	CASSQDLGYGYTF	TGCGCCAGCAGCCAAGATTTGGGCTATGGCTACACCTTC
TRBD1	-	TRBV6-1	TRBJ2-7	CASSEGAGGSYGQYF	TGTGCCAGCAGTGAAGGGGCAGGGGGCTCCTACGGACAGTACTTC
-	-	TRBV29-1	TRBJ2-1	CSVFSASSYNEQFF	TGCAGCGTCTTTAGCGCGAGCTCCTACAATGAGCAGTTCTTC
-	-	TRBV13	TRBJ2-4	CASSLFQGANIQYF	TGTGCCAGCAGCTTATTTCAGGGCGCTAACATTCAGTACTTC
-	-	TRBV5-4	TRBJ1-1	CASSFGLTAEAFF	TGTGCCAGCAGTTTTGGACTCACCGCTGAAGCTTTCTTT
TRBD2	-	TRBV7-2	TRBJ2-3	CASSLDSGSSSDTQYF	TGTGCCAGCAGCTTAGATAGCGGGAGTTCCTCAGATACGCAGTATTTT
TRBD2	-	TRBV28	TRBJ2-7	CASSSYTSGRDNEQYF	TGTGCCAGCAGTTCCTACACTAGCGGGAGGGACAACGAGCAGTACTTC
-	-	TRBV30	TRBJ1-1	CAWSGGLTEAFF	TGTGCCTGGAGTGGGGGGTTAACTGAAGCTTTCTTT
TRBD1	-	TRBV5-1	TRBJ1-1	CASRPTGLSTEAFF	TGCGCCAGCCGACCGACAGGGTTAAGCACTGAAGCTTTCTTT
-	-	TRBV15	TRBJ1-1	CATSRVGNTEAFF	TGTGCCACCAGCAGAGTAGGGAACACTGAAGCTTTCTTT
TRBD2	-	TRBV19	TRBJ2-1	CASSIKTSGRSYNEQFF	TGTGCCAGTAGTATCAAGACTAGCGGGAGGTCCTACAATGAGCAGTTCTTC
-	-	TRBV28	TRBJ2-7	CASSLSGSHEQYF	TGTGCCAGCAGTTTATCCGGGAGCCACGAGCAGTACTTC
-	-	TRBV9	TRBJ2-2	CASSVDGLAPGELFF	TGTGCCAGCAGCGTAGACGGGCTAGCGCCCGGGGAGCTGTTTTTT
-	few	TRBV7-6	TRBJ1-4	CASSRHREATNEKLFF	TGTGCCAGCAGCCGCCATCGGGAGGCAACTAATGAAAAACTGTTTTTT
-	-	TRBV28	TRBJ2-1	CASRTTLAWGHNEQFF	TGTGCCAGCAGAACAACCCTAGCGTGGGGACACAATGAGCAGTTCTTC
-	-	TRBV28	TRBJ2-5	CASSLRGPNQETQYF	TGTGCCAGCAGTTTAAGAGGACCGAACCAAGAGACCCAGTACTTC
-	-	TRBV14	TRBJ2-1	CASSPTRYNEQFF	TGTGCCAGCAGCCCCACTAGGTACAATGAGCAGTTCTTC
-	-	TRBV30	TRBJ2-2	CALESGGTGELFF	TGTGCCTTGGAGTCCGGCGGCACCGGGGAGCTGTTTTTT
-	-	TRBV7-9	TRBJ2-5	CASTRVMRETQYF	TGTGCCAGCACCAGGGTAATGAGAGAGACCCAGTACTTC
-	-	TRBV30	TRBJ1-2	CAWSVLGRANYGYTF	TGTGCCTGGAGTGTTTTGGGACGTGCAAACTATGGCTACACCTTC
-	-	TRBV7-8	TRBJ2-5	CASSSQGGQSPETQYF	TGTGCCAGCAGCTCCCAGGGAGGCCAAAGCCCAGAGACCCAGTACTTC
-	few	TRBV7-2	TRBJ1-2	CASSLDLIPGVDGYTF	TGTGCCAGCAGCTTAGACCTAATACCGGGCGTCGATGGCTACACCTTC
TRBD2	-	TRBV18	TRBJ2-3	CASSPGLAGGYTDTQYF	TGTGCCAGCTCACCGGGACTAGCGGGAGGGTACACAGATACGCAGTATTTT
-	-	TRBV14	TRBJ1-2	CASSQDLTPTGGYTF	TGTGCCAGCAGCCAAGATTTGACGCCGACCGGGGGCTACACCTTC
TRBD1	-	TRBV10-3	TRBJ1-5	CAIGAGGGSNQPQHF	TGTGCCATCGGGGCAGGGGGGGGGAGCAATCAGCCCCAGCATTTT
-	few	TRBV11-2	TRBJ1-1	CASSLETEAFF	TGTGCCAGCAGCTTAGAAACAGAAGCTTTCTTT
TRBD1	-	TRBV27	TRBJ1-5	CASRDRVSQPQHF	TGTGCCAGCAGAGACAGGGTCAGTCAGCCCCAGCATTTT
-	-	TRBV7-2	TRBJ2-3	CASSTQGATDTQYF	TGTGCCAGCAGCACACAGGGAGCCACAGATACGCAGTATTTT
TRBD2	-	TRBV7-9	TRBJ2-2	CASSRAGGVTGELFF	TGTGCCAGCAGCCGAGCGGGAGGGGTCACCGGGGAGCTGTTTTTT
-	-	TRBV5-1	TRBJ2-5	CASSSGGKAEETQYF	TGCGCCAGCAGCTCCGGCGGTAAGGCCGAAGAGACCCAGTACTTC
-	-	TRBV7-2	TRBJ2-5	CASSLAGAETQYF	TGTGCCAGCAGCTTAGCGGGGGCCGAGACCCAGTACTTC
-	-	TRBV13	TRBJ2-2	CASSSISKSNTGELFF	TGTGCCAGCAGCTCCATTAGCAAATCGAACACCGGGGAGCTGTTTTTT
-	-	TRBV10-3	TRBJ1-4	CATARNEKLFF	TGTGCCACCGCTCGCAATGAAAAACTGTTTTTT
TRBD2	-	TRBV19	TRBJ2-7	CASSPSARGVGRRYEQYF	TGTGCCAGTAGTCCCTCTGCTCGGGGGGTCGGGAGGAGGTACGAGCAGTACTTC
-	-	TRBV10-1	TRBJ2-7	CASRQLGEQYF	TGCGCCAGCAGACAGTTGGGCGAGCAGTACTTC
-	-	TRBV9	TRBJ2-7	CASSGPQGYEQYF	TGTGCCAGCAGCGGCCCACAGGGCTACGAGCAGTACTTC
-	-	TRBV7-2	TRBJ2-7	CASSLSAGIYEQYF	TGTGCCAGCAGCTTATCGGCGGGAATCTACGAGCAGTACTTC
-	-	TRBV28	TRBJ2-7	CASRTGGIYEQYF	TGTGCCAGCAGGACCGGGGGAATTTACGAGCAGTACTTC